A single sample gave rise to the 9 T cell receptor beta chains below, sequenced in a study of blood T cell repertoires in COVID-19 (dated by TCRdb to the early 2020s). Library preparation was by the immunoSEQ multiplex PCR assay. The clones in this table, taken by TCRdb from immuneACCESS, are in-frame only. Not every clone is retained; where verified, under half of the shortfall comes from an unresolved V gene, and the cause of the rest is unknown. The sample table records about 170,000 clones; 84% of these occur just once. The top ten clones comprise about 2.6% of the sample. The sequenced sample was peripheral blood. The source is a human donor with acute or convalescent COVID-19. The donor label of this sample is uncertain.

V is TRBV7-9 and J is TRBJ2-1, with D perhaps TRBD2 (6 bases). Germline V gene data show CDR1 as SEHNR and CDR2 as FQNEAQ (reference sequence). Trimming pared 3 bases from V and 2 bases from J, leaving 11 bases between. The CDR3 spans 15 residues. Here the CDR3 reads CASSFRRGAYNEQFF. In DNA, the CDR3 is TGTGCCAGCAGCTTTCGGCGCGGGGCCTACAATGAGCAGTTCTTC. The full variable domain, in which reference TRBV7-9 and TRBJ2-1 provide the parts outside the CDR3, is DTGVSQNPRHKITKRGQNVTFRCDPISEHNRLYWYRQTLGQGPEFLTYFQNEAQLEKSRLLSDRFSAERPKGSFSTLEIQRTEQGDSAMYLCASSFRRGAYNEQFFGPGTRLTVL.

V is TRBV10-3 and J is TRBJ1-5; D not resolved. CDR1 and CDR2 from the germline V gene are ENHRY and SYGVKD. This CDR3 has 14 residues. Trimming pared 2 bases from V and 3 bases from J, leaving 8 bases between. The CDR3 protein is CAISEGHHNQPQHF. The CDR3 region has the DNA TGTGCCATCAGTGAGGGGCACCACAATCAGCCCCAGCATTTT.

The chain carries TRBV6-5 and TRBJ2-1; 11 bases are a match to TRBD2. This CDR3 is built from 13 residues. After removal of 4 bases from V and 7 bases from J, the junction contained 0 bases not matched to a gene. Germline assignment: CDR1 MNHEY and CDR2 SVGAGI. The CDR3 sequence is CASSSSGGNEQFF. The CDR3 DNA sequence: TGTGCCAGCAGTTCTAGCGGGGGGAATGAGCAGTTCTTC.

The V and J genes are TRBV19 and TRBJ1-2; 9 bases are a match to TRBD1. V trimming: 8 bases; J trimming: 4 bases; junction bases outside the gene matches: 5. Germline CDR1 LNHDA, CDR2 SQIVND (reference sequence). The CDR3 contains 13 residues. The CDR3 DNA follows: TGTGCCAGTGTCCCGGGACAGGGCTATGGCTACACCTTC. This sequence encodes CASVPGQGYGYTF.

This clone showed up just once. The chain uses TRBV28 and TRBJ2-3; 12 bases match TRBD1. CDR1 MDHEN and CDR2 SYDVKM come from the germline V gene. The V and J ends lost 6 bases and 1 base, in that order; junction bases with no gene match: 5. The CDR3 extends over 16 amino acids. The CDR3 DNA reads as TGTGCCAGCAGGGGGGGGACAGGGGGCGGCACAGATACGCAGTATTTT. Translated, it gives CASRGGTGGGTDTQYF.

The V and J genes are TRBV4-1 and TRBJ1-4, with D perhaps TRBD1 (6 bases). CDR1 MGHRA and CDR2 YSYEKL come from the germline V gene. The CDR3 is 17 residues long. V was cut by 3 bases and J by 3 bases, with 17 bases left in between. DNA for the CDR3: TGCGCCAGCAGCCACGGACAGTTCCGGGAGGCTAATGAAAAACTGTTTTTT. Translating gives CASSHGQFREANEKLFF.

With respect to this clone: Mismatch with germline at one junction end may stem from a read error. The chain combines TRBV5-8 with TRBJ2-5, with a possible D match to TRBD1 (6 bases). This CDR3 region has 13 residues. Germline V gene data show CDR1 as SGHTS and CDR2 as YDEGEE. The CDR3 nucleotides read TGTGCCAGCAACTTGGGGGCCCAAGAGACCCAGTACTTC. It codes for CASNLGAQETQYF.

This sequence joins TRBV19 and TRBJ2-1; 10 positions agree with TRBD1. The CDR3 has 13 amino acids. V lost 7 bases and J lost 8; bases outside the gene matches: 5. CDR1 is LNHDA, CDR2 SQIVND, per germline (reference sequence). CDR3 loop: CASNRDRGHEQFF. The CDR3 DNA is TGTGCCAGTAACCGGGACAGGGGTCATGAGCAGTTCTTC.

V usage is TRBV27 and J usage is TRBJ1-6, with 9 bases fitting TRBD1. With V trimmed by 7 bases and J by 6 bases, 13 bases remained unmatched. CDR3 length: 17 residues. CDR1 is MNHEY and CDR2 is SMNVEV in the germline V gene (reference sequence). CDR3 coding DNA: TGTGCCAGCAACCCGATTGGGGGACAGGGTTTTAATTCACCCCTCCACTTT. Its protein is CASNPIGGQGFNSPLHF.